This T cell receptor (beta chain) was observed in a study of blood T cells in healthy people across ages. This clonotype appeared a single time. Next came a second PCR, run for roughly 6 to 11 cycles, which used a sample-barcoded 5' primer along with a J-beta primer mix. MiXCR, applied by TCRdb to the 5' RACE reads, yields one record per CDR3 protein. The sample shows about 670,000 distinct CDR3 sequences, roughly half of them seen only once. The specimen was blood. The sequence was collected from a woman aged 80 or over in good health.

Here the CDR3 reads CASSQDLTRQETQYF. The CDR3 coding sequence is TGTGCCAGCAGCCAAGACCTGACACGCCAAGAGACCCAGTACTTC. The rearrangement joins TRBV14 to TRBJ2-5; D gene unclear. Trimming removed 0 bases at V and 1 base at J, with 9 bases between. Per the germline V gene, CDR1 is SGHDN and CDR2 is FVKESK. This CDR3 contains 15 residues.